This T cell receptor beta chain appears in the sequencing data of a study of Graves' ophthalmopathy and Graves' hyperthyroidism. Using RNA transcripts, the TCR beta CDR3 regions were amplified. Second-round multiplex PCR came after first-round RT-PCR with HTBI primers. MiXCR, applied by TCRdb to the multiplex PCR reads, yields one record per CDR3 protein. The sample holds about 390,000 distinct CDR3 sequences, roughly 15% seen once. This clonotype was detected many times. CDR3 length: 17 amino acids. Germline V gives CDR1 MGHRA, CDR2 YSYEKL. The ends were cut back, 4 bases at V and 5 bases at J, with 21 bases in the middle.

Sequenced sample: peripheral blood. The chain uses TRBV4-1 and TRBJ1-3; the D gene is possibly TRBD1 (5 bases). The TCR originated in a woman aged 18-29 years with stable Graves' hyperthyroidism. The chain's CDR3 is CASSPHRNEGPRNTIYF. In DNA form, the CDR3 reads TGCGCCAGCAGCCCCCACCGTAACGAGGGGCCCCGAAACACCATATATTTT.